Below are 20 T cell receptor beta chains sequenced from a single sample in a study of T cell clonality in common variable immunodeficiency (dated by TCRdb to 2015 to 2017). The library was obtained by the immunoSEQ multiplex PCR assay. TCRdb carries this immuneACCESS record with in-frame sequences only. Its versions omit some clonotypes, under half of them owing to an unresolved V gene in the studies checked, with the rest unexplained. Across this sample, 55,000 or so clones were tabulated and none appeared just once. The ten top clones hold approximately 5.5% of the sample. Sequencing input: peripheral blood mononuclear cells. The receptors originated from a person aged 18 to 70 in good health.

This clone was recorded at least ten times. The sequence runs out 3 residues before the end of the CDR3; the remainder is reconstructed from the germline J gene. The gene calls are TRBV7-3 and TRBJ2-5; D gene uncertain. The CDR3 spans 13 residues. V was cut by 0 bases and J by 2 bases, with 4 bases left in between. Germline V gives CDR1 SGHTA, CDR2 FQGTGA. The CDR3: CASSLTAQETQYF. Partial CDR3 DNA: TGTGCCAGCAGCTTAACAGCACAAGAGACC.

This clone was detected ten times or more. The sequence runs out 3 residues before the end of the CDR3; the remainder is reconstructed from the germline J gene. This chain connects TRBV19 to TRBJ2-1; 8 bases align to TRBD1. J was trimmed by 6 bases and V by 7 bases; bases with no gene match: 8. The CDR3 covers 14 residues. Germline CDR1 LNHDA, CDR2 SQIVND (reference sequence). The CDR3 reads CASNAQGVFNEQFF. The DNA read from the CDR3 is TGTGCCAGTAACGCACAGGGGGTATTCAATGAG.

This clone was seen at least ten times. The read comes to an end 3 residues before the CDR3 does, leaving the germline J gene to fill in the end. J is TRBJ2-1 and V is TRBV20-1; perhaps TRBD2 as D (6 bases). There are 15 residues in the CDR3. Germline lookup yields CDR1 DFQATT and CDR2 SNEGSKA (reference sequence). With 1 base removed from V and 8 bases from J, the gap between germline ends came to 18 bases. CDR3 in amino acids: CSARGIGGPRDEQFF. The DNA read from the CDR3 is TGCAGTGCTAGAGGGATCGGGGGTCCACGAGATGAG.

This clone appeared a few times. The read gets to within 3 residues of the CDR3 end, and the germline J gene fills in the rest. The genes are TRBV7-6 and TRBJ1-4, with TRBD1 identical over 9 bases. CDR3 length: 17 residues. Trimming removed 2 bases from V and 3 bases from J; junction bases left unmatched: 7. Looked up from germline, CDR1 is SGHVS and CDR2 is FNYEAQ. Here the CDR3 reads CASSLLGQGPSNEKLFF. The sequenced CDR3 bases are TGTGCCAGCAGCTTACTGGGACAGGGTCCATCTAATGAAAAA.

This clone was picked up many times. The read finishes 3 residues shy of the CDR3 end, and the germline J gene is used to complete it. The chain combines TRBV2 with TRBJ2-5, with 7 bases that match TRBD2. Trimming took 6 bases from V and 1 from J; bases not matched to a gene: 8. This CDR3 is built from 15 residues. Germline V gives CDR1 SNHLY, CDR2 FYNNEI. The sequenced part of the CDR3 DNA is TGTGCCAGCAGCGCCGCGACTAGCAGCCAAGAGACC. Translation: CASSAATSSQET. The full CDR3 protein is CASSAATSSQETQYF.

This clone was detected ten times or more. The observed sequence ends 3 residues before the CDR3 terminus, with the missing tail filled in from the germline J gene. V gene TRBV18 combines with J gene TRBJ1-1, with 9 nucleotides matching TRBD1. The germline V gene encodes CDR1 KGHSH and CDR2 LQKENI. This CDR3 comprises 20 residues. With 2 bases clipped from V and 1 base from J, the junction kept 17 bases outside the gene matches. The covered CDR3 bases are TGTGCCAGCTCACCAACGGACAGGGGTTTCAATTCCGCTCAGAACACTGAA. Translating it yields CASSPTDRGFNSAQNTE. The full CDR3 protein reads CASSPTDRGFNSAQNTEAFF.

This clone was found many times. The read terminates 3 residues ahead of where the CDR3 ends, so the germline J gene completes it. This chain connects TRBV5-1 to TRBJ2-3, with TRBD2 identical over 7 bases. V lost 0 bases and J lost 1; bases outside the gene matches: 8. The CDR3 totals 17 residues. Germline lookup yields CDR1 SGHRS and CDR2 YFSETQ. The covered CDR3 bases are TGCGCCAGCAGCTTGGATTCCCTAGCGGACGGCACAGATACG. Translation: CASSLDSLADGTDT. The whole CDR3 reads CASSLDSLADGTDTQYF.

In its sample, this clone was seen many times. CDR3 DNA (partial): TGTGCCAGCAGCTTGAGTTACAGGATCCATGAG. Translating gives CASSLSYRIHE. The complete CDR3 reads CASSLSYRIHEQFF. The V and J genes are TRBV5-6 and TRBJ2-1, with D possibly being TRBD1 (5 bases). The CDR3 extends 3 residues past the end of the read, so its final part is completed from the germline J gene. V was shortened by 1 base and J by 8 bases, with 13 bases between the two germline ends. This CDR3 has 14 amino acids. Germline V lookup: CDR1 SGHDT, CDR2 YYEEEE.

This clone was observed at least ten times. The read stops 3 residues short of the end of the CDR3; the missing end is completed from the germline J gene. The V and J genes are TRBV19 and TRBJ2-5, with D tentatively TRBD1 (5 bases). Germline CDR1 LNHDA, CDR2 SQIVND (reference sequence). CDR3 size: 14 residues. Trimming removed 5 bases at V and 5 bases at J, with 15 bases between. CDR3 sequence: CASSQGSSGETQYF. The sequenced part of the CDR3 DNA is TGTGCCAGTAGTCAGGGTTCGAGTGGCGAGACC.

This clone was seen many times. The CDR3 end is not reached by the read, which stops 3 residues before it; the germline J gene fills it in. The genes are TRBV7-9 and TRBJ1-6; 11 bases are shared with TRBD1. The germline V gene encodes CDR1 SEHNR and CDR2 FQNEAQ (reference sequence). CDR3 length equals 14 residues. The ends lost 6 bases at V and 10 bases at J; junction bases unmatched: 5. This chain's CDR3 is CASSLDRGQSPLHF. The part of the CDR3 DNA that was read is TGTGCCAGCAGTTTGGACAGGGGGCAATCACCC.

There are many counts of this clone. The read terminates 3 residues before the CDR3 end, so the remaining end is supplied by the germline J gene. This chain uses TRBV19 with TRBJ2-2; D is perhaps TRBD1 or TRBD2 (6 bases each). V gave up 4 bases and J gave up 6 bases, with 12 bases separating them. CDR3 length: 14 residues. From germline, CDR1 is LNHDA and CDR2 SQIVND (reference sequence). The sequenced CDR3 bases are TGTGCCAGTAGTAAACAGGGAGGCGCCGGGGAG. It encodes CASSKQGGAGE. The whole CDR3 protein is CASSKQGGAGELFF.

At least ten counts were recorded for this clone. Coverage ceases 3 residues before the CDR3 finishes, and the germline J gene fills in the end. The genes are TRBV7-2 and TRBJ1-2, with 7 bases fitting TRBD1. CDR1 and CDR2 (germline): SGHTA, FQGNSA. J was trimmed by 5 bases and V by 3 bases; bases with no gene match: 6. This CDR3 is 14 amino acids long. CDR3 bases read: TGTGCCAGCAGCTTGGATGGGACAGTTTATGGC. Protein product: CASSLDGTVYG. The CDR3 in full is CASSLDGTVYGYTF.

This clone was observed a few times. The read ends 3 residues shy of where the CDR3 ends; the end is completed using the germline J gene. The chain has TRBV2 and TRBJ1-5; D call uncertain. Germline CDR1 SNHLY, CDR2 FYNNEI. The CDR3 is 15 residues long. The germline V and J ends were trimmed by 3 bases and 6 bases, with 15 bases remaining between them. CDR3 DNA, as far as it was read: TGTGCCAGCAGTGACAGAATGACGGCGGGTCAGCCC. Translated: CASSDRMTAGQP. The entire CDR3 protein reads CASSDRMTAGQPQHF.

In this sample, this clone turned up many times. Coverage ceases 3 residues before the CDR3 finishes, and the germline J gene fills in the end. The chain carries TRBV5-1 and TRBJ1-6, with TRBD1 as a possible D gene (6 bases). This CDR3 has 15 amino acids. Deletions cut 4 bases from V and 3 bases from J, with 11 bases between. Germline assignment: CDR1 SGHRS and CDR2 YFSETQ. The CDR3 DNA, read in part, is TGCGCCAGCAGCACCGGACAGTACTATAATTCACCC. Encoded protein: CASSTGQYYNSP. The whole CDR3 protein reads CASSTGQYYNSPLHF.

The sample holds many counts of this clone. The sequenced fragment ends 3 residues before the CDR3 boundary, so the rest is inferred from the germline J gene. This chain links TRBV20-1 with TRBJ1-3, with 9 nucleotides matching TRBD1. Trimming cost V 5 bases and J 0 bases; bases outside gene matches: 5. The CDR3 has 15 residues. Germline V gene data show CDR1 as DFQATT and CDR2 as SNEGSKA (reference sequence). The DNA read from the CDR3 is TGCAGTGCTCGAGGACAGGGGCGCTCTGGAAACACC. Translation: CSARGQGRSGNT. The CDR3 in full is CSARGQGRSGNTIYF.

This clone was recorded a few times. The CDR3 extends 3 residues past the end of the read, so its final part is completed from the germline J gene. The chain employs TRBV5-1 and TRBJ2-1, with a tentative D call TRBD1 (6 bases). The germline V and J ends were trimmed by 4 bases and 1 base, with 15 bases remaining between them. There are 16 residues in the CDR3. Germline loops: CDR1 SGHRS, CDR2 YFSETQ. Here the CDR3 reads CASSAGTSPSYNEQFF. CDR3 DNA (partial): TGCGCCAGCAGCGCCGGGACATCACCTTCCTACAATGAG.

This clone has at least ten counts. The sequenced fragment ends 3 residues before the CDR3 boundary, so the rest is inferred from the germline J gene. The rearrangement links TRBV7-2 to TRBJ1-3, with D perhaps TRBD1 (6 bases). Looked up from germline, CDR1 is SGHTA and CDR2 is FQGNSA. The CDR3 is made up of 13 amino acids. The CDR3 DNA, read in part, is TGTGCCAGCAGCTTAGAATCGGGGACACCC. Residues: CASSLESGTP. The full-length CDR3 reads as CASSLESGTPIYF.

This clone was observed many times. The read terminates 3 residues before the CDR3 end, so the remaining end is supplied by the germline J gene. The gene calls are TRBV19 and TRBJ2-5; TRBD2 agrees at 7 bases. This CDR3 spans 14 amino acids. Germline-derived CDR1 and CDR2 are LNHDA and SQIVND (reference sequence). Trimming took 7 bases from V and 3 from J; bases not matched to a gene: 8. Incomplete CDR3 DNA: TGTGCCAGTAATTCAGCGGGAAAGGAAGAGACC. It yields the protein CASNSAGKEET. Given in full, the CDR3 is CASNSAGKEETQYF.

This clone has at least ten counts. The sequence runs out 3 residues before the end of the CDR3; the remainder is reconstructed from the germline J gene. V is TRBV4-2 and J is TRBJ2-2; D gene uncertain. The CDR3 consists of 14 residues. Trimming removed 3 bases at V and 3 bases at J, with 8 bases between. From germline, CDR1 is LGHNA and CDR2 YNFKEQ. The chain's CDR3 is CASSQLGDTGELFF. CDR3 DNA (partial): TGTGCCAGCAGCCAGCTAGGTGACACCGGGGAG.

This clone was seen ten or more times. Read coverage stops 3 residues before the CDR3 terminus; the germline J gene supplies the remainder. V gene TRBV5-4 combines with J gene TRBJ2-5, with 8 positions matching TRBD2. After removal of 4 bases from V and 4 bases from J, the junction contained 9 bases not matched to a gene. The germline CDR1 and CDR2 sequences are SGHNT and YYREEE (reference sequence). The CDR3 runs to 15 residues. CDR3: CASSAGLVSTETQYF. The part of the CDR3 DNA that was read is TGTGCCAGCAGCGCGGGACTAGTTAGTACAGAGACC.